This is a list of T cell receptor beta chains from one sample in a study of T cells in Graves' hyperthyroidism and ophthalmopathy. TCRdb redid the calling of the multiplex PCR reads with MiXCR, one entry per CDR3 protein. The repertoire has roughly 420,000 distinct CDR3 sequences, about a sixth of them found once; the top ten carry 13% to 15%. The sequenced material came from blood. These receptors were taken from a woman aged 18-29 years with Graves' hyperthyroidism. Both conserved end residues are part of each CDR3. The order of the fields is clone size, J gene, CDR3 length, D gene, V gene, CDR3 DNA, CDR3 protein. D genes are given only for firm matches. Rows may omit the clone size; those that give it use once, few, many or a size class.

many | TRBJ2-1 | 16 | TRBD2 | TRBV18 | TGTGCCAGCTCACCACCGGGAATAGCGGGAGCCCATGAGCAGTTCTTC | CASSPPGIAGAHEQFF
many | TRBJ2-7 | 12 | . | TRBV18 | TGTGCCAGCTCATTCCAGGGGAACGAGCAGTACTTC | CASSFQGNEQYF
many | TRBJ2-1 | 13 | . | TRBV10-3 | TGTGCCATCAGCGCGCGACAGGACAATGAGCAGTTCTTC | CAISARQDNEQFF
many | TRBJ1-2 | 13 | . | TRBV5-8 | TGTGCCAGCAGCCGGACACGGACCTATGGCTACACCTTC | CASSRTRTYGYTF
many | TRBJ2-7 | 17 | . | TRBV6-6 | TGTGCCAGCAGTTACCCTGCCACGGGAGTGAGCTCCTACGAGCAGTACTTC | CASSYPATGVSSYEQYF
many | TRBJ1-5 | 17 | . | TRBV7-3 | TGTGCCAGCAGCCTAGACCACCTGGGGGAATCGCGTCAGCCCCAGCATTTT | CASSLDHLGESRQPQHF
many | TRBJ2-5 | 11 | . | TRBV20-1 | TGCAGTGCCCTTAAGGCGGAGACCCAGTACTTC | CSALKAETQYF
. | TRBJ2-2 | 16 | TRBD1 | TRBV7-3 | TGTGCCAGCAGCGATCGGACAGGGCTCCTGCCCGGGGAGCTGTTTTTT | CASSDRTGLLPGELFF
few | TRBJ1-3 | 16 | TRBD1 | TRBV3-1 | TGTGCCAGCAGCAAGACCCCCGGGACAGCTACATCCGGGATATATTTT | CASSKTPGTATSGIYF
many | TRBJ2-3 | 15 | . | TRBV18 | TGTGCCAGCTCACCAGCGGGACTCAACACAGATACGCAGTATTTT | CASSPAGLNTDTQYF
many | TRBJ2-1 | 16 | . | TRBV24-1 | TGTGCCACCAGTGAGCACGGGACGGTGTATAAGGGTGAGCAGTTCTTC | CATSEHGTVYKGEQFF
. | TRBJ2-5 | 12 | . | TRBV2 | TGTGCCGGAAAAGGGGGGGTAGAGACCCAGTACTTC | CAGKGGVETQYF
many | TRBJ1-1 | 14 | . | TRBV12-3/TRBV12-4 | TGTGCCAGCAGTTTAGTAAGGGGAAGAACTGAAGCTTTCTTT | CASSLVRGRTEAFF
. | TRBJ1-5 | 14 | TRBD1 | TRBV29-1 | TGCAGCGTTGAAAAGACAGGGGGCAATCAGCCCCAGCATTTT | CSVEKTGGNQPQHF
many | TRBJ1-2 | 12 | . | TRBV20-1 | TGCAGTGCCGCCAGACAACCCGATGGCTACACCTTC | CSAARQPDGYTF
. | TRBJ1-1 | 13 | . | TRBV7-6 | TGTGCCAGCAGCCCCAATCCGAACACTGAAGCTTTCTTT | CASSPNPNTEAFF
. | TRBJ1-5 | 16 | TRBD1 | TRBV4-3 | TGCGCCAGCAGCCAGCCGGACAGGGGGTTCAATCAGCCCCAGCATTTT | CASSQPDRGFNQPQHF
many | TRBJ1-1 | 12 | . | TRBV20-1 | TGCAGTAGGACATCGGGGAACACTGAAGCTTTCTTT | CSRTSGNTEAFF
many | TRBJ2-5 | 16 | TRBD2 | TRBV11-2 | TGTGCCAGCAGCTCGGGACTAGCGGGTTTGGTGGAGACCCAGTACTTC | CASSSGLAGLVETQYF
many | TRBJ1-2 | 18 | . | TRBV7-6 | TGTGCCAGCAGCTTAGCCGACCCTCGTTGGGGGCGAGGGGATGGCTACACCTTC | CASSLADPRWGRGDGYTF
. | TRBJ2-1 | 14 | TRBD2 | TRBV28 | TGTGCCAGCAGTTCCCCTAGCGGGGCCAATGAGCAGTTCTTC | CASSSPSGANEQFF
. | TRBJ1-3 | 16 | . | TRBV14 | TGTGCCAGCAGCCAAGAGGGACCTTACTCTGGAAACACCATATATTTT | CASSQEGPYSGNTIYF
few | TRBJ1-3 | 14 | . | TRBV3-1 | TGTGCCAGCAGCCTTTCGGCCTCTGGAAACACCATATATTTT | CASSLSASGNTIYF
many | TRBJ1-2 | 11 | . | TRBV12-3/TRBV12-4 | TGTGCCAGCAGTTTCAGTTACGGCTACACCTTC | CASSFSYGYTF
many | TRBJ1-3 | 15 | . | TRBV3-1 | TGTGCCAGCAGCTCCGGACACATCTCTGGAAACACCATATATTTT | CASSSGHISGNTIYF
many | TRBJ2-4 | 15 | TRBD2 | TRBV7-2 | TGTGCCAGCAGCCCCTGGCGGGGGGGCCAGAACATTCAGTACTTC | CASSPWRGGQNIQYF
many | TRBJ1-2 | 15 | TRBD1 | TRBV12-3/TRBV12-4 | TGTGCCAGCAGTCAGAGAGACAGGGGGGGATATGGCTACACCTTC | CASSQRDRGGYGYTF
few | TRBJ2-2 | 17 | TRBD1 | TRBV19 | TGTGCCAGCCTCGACGGGAGGGGACAGGGGGCTTCCGGGGAGCTGTTTTTT | CASLDGRGQGASGELFF
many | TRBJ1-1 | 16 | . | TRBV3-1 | TGTGCCAGCAGCTTTGTCGCGGGGGCGCGGGGCACTGAAGCTTTCTTT | CASSFVAGARGTEAFF
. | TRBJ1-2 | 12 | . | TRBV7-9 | TGTGCCAGCAGCTTAGACAGTTTGGGCTACACCTTC | CASSLDSLGYTF
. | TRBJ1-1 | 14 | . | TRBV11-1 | TGTGCCAGCAGCTTACTGTCGGCGAACACTGAAGCTTTCTTT | CASSLLSANTEAFF
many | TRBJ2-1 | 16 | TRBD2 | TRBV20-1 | TGCAGTGCTAGTGGTGTGTGGCGGGGGGGCCAGGATGAGCAGTTCTTC | CSASGVWRGGQDEQFF
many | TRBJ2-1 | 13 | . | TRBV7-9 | TGTGCCAGCTCGGGACAAGCCTACAATGAGCAGTTCTTC | CASSGQAYNEQFF
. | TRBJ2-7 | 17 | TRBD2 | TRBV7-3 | TGTGCCAGCAGCTTAGACCCCTCTAGCGGGAGGGTCTACGAGCAGTACTTC | CASSLDPSSGRVYEQYF
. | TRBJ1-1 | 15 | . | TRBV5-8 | TGTGCCAGCAGCTGGGGGGGGGGGGTGAACACTGAAGCTTTCTTT | CASSWGGGVNTEAFF
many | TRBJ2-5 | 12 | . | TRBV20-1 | TGCAGTGCTCAAAGGGACGTGGAGAACCAGTACTTC | CSAQRDVENQYF
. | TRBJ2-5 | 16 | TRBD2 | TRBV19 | TGTGCCAGTAGTATCGGCGGGGGGGTTGTTACGGAGACCCAGTACTTC | CASSIGGGVVTETQYF
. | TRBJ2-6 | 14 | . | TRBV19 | TGTGCCAGTAGTATGAATGCTGGGGCCAACGTCCTGACTTTC | CASSMNAGANVLTF
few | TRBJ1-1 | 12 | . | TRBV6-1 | TGTGCCAGCACCCCCGTTATGGGTGAAGCTTTCTTT | CASTPVMGEAFF
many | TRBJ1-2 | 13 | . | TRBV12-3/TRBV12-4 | TGTGCCAGCAGTGGAGGACAGATATATGGCTACACCTTC | CASSGGQIYGYTF
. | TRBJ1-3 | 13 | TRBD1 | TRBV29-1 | TGCAGCGTTAAGGGACAGGGAAGAAACACCATATATTTT | CSVKGQGRNTIYF
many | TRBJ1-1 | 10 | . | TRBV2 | TGTGCCAGCAGTGGCGTCGAAGCTTTCTTT | CASSGVEAFF
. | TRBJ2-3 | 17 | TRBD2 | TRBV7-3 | TGTGCCAGCAGCTTAATGGCGGGCGGGGGGAATACAGATACGCAGTATTTT | CASSLMAGGGNTDTQYF
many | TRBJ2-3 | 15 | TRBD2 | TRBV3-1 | TGTGCCAGCAGCCCCGGGACTAGAGGCACAGATACGCAGTATTTT | CASSPGTRGTDTQYF